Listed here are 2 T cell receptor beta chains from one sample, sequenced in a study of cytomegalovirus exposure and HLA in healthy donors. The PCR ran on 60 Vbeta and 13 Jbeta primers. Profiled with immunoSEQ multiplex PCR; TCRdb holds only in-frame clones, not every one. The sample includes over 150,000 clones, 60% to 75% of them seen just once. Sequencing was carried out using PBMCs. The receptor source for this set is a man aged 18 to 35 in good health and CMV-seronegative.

Here the CDR3 DNA reads TGTGCCAGCAGTCCTCAGGTGGATACGCAGTATTTT. This encodes CASSPQVDTQYF. The chain recombines TRBV7-2 with TRBJ2-3, with D uncertain. The V gene's germline CDR1 is SGHTA and CDR2 FQGNSA. Between the trimmed V and J ends, which lost 6 bases and 6 bases, there was a span of 10 bases. CDR3 length: 12 amino acids.

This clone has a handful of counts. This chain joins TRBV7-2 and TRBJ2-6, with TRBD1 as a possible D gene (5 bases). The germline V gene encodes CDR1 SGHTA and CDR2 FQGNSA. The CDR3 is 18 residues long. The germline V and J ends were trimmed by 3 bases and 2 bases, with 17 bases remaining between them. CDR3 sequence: CASSFRPMTVPGANVLTF. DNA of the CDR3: TGTGCCAGCAGCTTCCGGCCCATGACAGTCCCTGGGGCCAACGTCCTGACTTTC.